A single sample is the source of the 17 T cell receptor beta chains below, sequenced in a study of T cell repertoires in cytomegalovirus infection. One entry per CDR3 protein, called by TCRdb with MiXCR from the reads. The profile covers about half a million distinct CDR3 sequences, with around 30% appearing a single time and roughly 15% taken by the ten largest. For these TCRs, the target antigens are not known. The specimen comprised cultured PBMCs, sampled from culture after CMV antigen stimulation. These receptors all stem from a human donor in good health (CMV status not recorded). Some clones in this sample may be carry-over from other donors' samples.

This sequence joins TRBV5-6 and TRBJ1-6, with 7 positions matching TRBD1. This CDR3 has 16 residues. Germline values: CDR1 SGHDT, CDR2 YYEEEE. The J segment lost 7 bases and the V segment lost 4 bases, leaving 11 bases of the junction unmatched. The CDR3 here is CASSPDVGTVNSPLHF. As DNA, the CDR3 is TGTGCCAGCAGCCCCGACGTTGGGACAGTGAATTCACCCCTCCACTTT.

This chain links TRBV10-2 with TRBJ2-7, with D unresolved. The CDR3 is 13 residues long. Germline loops: CDR1 WSHSY, CDR2 SAAADI. The ends were cut back, 6 bases at V and 1 base at J, with 10 bases in the middle. The CDR3 spells CASRADGSYEQYV. CDR3 bases: TGCGCCAGCAGGGCGGACGGTTCCTACGAGCAGTACGTC.

V gene TRBV12-3 or TRBV12-4 combines with J gene TRBJ2-1; 8 positions match TRBD2. V lost 7 bases to trimming and J lost 6 bases; unmatched junction nucleotides: 8. CDR3 size: 14 residues. The CDR3 coding sequence is TGTGCCAGCAAGTTCCGACGGGAGGGCAATGAGCAGTTCTTC. It encodes CASKFRREGNEQFF.

This clonotype was detected many times. The genes are TRBV7-2 and TRBJ1-1; tentatively, D is TRBD1 (5 bases). The ends were cut back, 5 bases at V and 5 bases at J, with 15 bases in the middle. CDR1 and CDR2 from the germline V gene are SGHTA and FQGNSA. This CDR3 has 14 amino acids. The CDR3 reads CASSVIPGSTEAFF. The CDR3 region has the DNA TGTGCCAGCAGCGTCATTCCAGGGAGTACTGAAGCTTTCTTT.

This chain connects TRBV12-3 or TRBV12-4 to TRBJ1-1; D call uncertain. Trimming removed 2 bases at V and 10 bases at J, with 5 bases between. This CDR3 comprises 10 residues. The CDR3 region is CASSLFRAFF. Written as DNA, the CDR3 is TGTGCCAGCAGTTTATTTCGAGCTTTCTTT.

The chain combines TRBV29-1 with TRBJ1-3; D is unclear. The CDR3 has 14 residues. Germline V CDR1 and CDR2: SQVTM, ANQGSEA. V lost 4 bases to trimming and J lost 0 bases, with 10 bases between them. For the CDR3, the DNA is TGCAGCGTTGTGGGCGGATACTCTGGAAACACCATATATTTT. It encodes CSVVGGYSGNTIYF.

This chain uses TRBV19 with TRBJ2-3; TRBD2 aligns across 8 bases. The CDR3 contains 16 residues. Germline loops: CDR1 LNHDA, CDR2 SQIVND (reference sequence). With 2 bases clipped from V and 4 bases from J, the junction kept 8 bases outside the gene matches. The CDR3 nucleotides are TGTGCCAGTAGTATATCGGGGCCGGGAGGGCCAGATACGCAGTATTTT. Protein: CASSISGPGGPDTQYF.

The sample holds a few counts of this clonotype. This sequence joins TRBV20-1 and TRBJ2-7; TRBD1 aligns across 7 bases. The CDR3 is made up of 13 amino acids. The germline V gene encodes CDR1 DFQATT and CDR2 SNEGSKA (reference sequence). V shed 6 bases, J shed 3 bases, and the junction held 8 bases outside the gene matches. The CDR3 reads CSAEGAVYYEQYF. The CDR3 bases are TGCAGTGCCGAGGGGGCTGTATACTACGAGCAGTACTTC.

This clonotype was observed a handful of times. V is TRBV10-3 and J is TRBJ1-1; D not certain. V lost 0 bases and J 5 bases, leaving 22 bases between the germline ends. The germline gives CDR1 ENHRY, CDR2 SYGVKD. The CDR3 is 18 residues long. The CDR3 reads CAISESRVSWTAGTEAFF. The CDR3 DNA reads as TGTGCCATCAGTGAGTCCCGTGTGTCTTGGACGGCGGGGACTGAAGCTTTCTTT.

The table lists this clonotype with a few counts. The chain has TRBV18 and TRBJ1-4; TRBD1 is a possible D gene (5 bases). The CDR3 sequence is 14 residues long. V was trimmed by 9 bases and J by 5 bases, leaving 16 bases between them. Per the germline V gene, CDR1 is KGHSH and CDR2 is LQKENI. The CDR3 reads CASQPRGGNEKLFF. The DNA of the CDR3 is TGTGCCAGTCAACCGCGTGGGGGGAATGAAAAACTGTTTTTT. Full variable domain (outside the CDR3, taken from reference TRBV18 and TRBJ1-4): NAGVMQNPRHLVRRRGQEARLRCSPMKGHSHVYWYRQLPEEGLKFMVYLQKENIIDESGMPKERFSAEFPKEGPSILRIQQVVRGDSAAYFCASQPRGGNEKLFFGSGTQLSVL.

This chain uses TRBV7-6 with TRBJ2-1; 7 bases are a match to TRBD1. With V trimmed by 5 bases and J by 9 bases, 10 bases remained unmatched. The CDR3 runs to 14 residues. Germline V gene lookup returns CDR1 SGHVS and CDR2 FNYEAQ. CDR3 loop: CASSLDQQGTEQFF. The CDR3 DNA reads TGTGCCAGCAGCCTCGACCAACAGGGGACTGAGCAGTTCTTC.

The chain is built from TRBV7-9 and TRBJ1-3, with D perhaps TRBD1 (6 bases). The CDR3 has 15 amino acids. The germline CDR1 and CDR2 sequences are SEHNR and FQNEAQ (reference sequence). Trimming shortened V by 5 bases and J by 2 bases, and 13 bases separated the two germline ends. DNA for the CDR3: TGTGCCAGCAGCCGCACGACAGGCGCTGGAAACACCATATATTTT. Protein product: CASSRTTGAGNTIYF.

The V and J genes are TRBV19 and TRBJ1-6; no firm D call. Germline CDR1 LNHDA, CDR2 SQIVND (reference sequence). The CDR3 has 13 residues. V was shortened by 3 bases and J by 7 bases, with 7 bases between the two germline ends. CDR3 in DNA: TGTGCCAGTAGTATGTACAGCAATTCACCCCTCCACTTT. The encoded protein is CASSMYSNSPLHF.

The table lists this clonotype with many counts. The V call is TRBV7-2, the J call TRBJ2-6; D remains unclear. This CDR3 region has 16 residues. Germline CDR1 reads SGHTA; CDR2 reads FQGNSA. The ends were cut back, 0 bases at V and 0 bases at J, with 6 bases in the middle. CDR3 protein: CASSLAPVSGANVLTF. In DNA form, the CDR3 reads TGTGCCAGCAGCTTAGCGCCAGTCTCTGGGGCCAACGTCCTGACTTTC.

This chain links TRBV28 with TRBJ2-1; 9 bases fit TRBD2. The V segment lost 5 bases and the J segment 4 bases; nucleotides outside the gene matches: 9. Germline V lookup: CDR1 MDHEN, CDR2 SYDVKM. The CDR3 has 16 residues. DNA of the CDR3: TGTGCCAGCAGTGGCTACGGGACTAGCAGGTACAATGAGCAGTTCTTC. Translating gives CASSGYGTSRYNEQFF.

This clonotype has a handful of counts. The rearrangement uses TRBV4-1 and TRBJ1-2; D is unresolved. Trimming stripped 1 base from V and 5 bases from J, with 11 bases between. CDR3 size: 14 residues. CDR1 is MGHRA and CDR2 is YSYEKL in the germline V gene. This CDR3 reads CASSQGGRYYGYTF. In nucleotides, the CDR3 is TGCGCCAGCAGCCAAGGAGGCAGATATTATGGCTACACCTTC.

This clonotype was recorded many times. The chain couples TRBV6-1 to TRBJ2-1; 8 bases agree with TRBD2. The CDR3 consists of 15 residues. Germline lookup yields CDR1 MNHNS and CDR2 SASEGT. The V segment lost 6 bases and the J segment 0 bases; nucleotides outside the gene matches: 4. CDR3 DNA sequence: TGTGCCAGCAGGATAGCGGGATTCTCCTACAATGAGCAGTTCTTC. Protein: CASRIAGFSYNEQFF.